A selection of T cell receptor beta chains follows, all from one sample in a study of blood T cell repertoires in COVID-19. The table came from immunoSEQ multiplex PCR; TCRdb's copy has only in-frame clones and leaves some out. Of around 220,000 clones listed, under 85% are singletons. Input material: peripheral blood. These receptors all come from a middle-aged woman with active or convalescent COVID-19. Both conserved end residues are part of each CDR3. D genes are given only for firm matches. Rows give clone size only sometimes, using once, few, many, or a class for an expanded clone.

TRBJ1-1,-,TRBV2,TRBD1,CASRDLRGPEAFF,TGTGCCAGCAGGGACCTTAGGGGGCCTGAAGCTTTCTTT
TRBJ2-3,-,TRBV7-3,-,CASSQRLGTDTQYF,TGTGCCAGCAGCCAGCGTCTAGGCACAGATACGCAGTATTTT
TRBJ1-6,-,TRBV10-3,TRBD1,CAISESVTGDSPLHF,TGTGCCATCAGTGAGTCAGTGACAGGGGATTCACCCCTCCACTTT
TRBJ2-5,few,TRBV11-2,-,CASSLDLAQAQYF,TGTGCCAGCAGCTTAGATCTTGCCCAGGCCCAGTACTTC
TRBJ1-6,-,TRBV19,-,CASSEKGHNSPLHF,TGTGCCAGTAGTGAGAAGGGGCATAATTCACCCCTCCACTTT
TRBJ1-2,-,TRBV11-1,-,CASSGTGTTRYTF,TGTGCCAGCAGCGGTACAGGGACTACTCGCTACACCTTC
TRBJ1-1,-,TRBV7-6,-,CASSRGWAENTEAFF,TGTGCCAGCAGCAGAGGGTGGGCAGAGAACACTGAAGCTTTCTTT
TRBJ2-7,-,TRBV10-3,-,CAISESPGRQYF,TGTGCCATCAGTGAGTCGCCCGGTCGGCAGTACTTC
TRBJ1-5,once,TRBV12-3/TRBV12-4,-,CASSLGYSQPQHF,TGTGCCAGCAGTTTAGGGTATAGTCAGCCCCAGCATTTT
TRBJ1-2,-,TRBV6-1,TRBD1,CASSDAGTGDYGYTF,TGTGCCAGCAGTGATGCCGGGACAGGGGACTATGGCTACACCTTC
TRBJ1-1,-,TRBV28,TRBD1,CASSPYPFGTGLNTEAFF,TGTGCCAGCAGTCCCTACCCCTTCGGGACAGGGTTGAACACTGAAGCTTTCTTT
TRBJ2-3,once,TRBV10-2,TRBD2,CASSESWGGLTDTQYF,TGCGCCAGCAGTGAGTCGTGGGGGGGTCTCACAGATACGCAGTATTTT
TRBJ1-1,-,TRBV6-5,-,CATSRREEEAFF,TGTGCCACCAGCCGGAGGGAGGAGGAAGCTTTCTTT
TRBJ1-3,-,TRBV15,-,CATSRDRGVEGNTIYF,TGTGCCACCAGCAGAGATCGGGGGGTGGAGGGAAACACCATATATTTT
TRBJ1-2,-,TRBV3-1/TRBV3-2,-,CASSQRGSSGYTF,TGTGCCAGCAGCCAAAGGGGGAGTAGCGGCTACACCTTC
TRBJ1-2,-,TRBV27,-,CASSLRFGQGNGYTF,TGTGCCAGCAGTTTAAGGTTTGGGCAGGGCAATGGCTACACCTTC
TRBJ1-3,-,TRBV3-1/TRBV3-2,-,CASSQGPSSSGNTIYF,TGTGCCAGCAGCCAAGGTCCGAGTAGCTCTGGAAACACCATATATTTT
TRBJ1-3,few,TRBV30,-,CAWSVRGNTIYF,TGTGCCTGGAGTGTACGAGGGAACACCATATATTTT
TRBJ2-5,-,TRBV4-1,TRBD2,CASSQGPAGGSETQYF,TGCGCCAGCAGCCAAGGGCCAGCGGGGGGTTCAGAGACCCAGTACTTC
TRBJ2-5,-,TRBV10-3,TRBD1,CAISEWDRGILQETQYF,TGTGCCATCAGTGAGTGGGACAGGGGGATACTCCAAGAGACCCAGTACTTC
TRBJ1-3,-,TRBV4-2,TRBD1,CASSLLQGNGNTIYF,TGTGCCAGCAGCCTTCTACAGGGGAACGGAAACACCATATATTTT
TRBJ1-2,few,TRBV11-2,-,CASSRGEVNYGYTF,TGTGCCAGCAGCCGGGGGGAGGTAAACTATGGCTACACCTTC